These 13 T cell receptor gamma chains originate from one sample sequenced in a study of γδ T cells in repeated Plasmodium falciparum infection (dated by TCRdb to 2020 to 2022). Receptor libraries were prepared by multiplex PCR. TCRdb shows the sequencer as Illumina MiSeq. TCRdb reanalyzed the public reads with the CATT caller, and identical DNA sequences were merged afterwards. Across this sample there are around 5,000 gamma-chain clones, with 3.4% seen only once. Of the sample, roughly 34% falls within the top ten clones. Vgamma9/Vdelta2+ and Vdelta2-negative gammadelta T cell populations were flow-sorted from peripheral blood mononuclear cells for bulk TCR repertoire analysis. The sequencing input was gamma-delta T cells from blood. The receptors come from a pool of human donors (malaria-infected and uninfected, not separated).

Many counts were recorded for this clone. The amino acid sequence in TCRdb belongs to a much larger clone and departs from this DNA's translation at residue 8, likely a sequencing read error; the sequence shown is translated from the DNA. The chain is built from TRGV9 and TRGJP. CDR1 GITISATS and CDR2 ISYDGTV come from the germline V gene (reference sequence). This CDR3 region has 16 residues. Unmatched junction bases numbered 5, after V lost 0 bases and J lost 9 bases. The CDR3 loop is CALWEVLGLGKKIKVF. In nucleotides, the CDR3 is TGTGCCTTGTGGGAGGTGCTGGGGTTGGGCAAAAAAATCAAGGTATTT.

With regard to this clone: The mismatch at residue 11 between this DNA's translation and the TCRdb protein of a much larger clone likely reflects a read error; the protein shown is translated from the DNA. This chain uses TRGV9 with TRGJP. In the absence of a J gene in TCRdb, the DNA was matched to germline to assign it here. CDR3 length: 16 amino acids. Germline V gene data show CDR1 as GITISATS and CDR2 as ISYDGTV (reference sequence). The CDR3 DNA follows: TGTGCCTTGTGGGAGGTGACTGAGTTGGGCGAAAAAATCAAGGTATTT. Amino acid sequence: CALWEVTELGEKIKVF.

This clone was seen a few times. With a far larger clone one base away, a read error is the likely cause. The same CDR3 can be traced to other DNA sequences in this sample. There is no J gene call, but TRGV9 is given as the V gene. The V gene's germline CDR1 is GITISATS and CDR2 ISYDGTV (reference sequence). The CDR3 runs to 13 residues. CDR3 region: CALWDEDYYKKLF. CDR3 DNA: TGTGCCTTGTGGGACGAAGATTATTATAAGAAACTCTTC.

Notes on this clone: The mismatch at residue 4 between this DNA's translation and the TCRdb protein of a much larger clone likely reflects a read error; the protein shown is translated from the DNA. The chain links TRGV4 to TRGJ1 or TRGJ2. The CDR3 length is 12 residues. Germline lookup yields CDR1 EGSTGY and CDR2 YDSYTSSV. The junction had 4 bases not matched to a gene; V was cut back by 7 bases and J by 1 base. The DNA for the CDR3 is TGTGCCACCTGTGGCAATTATTATAAGAAACTCTTT. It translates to CATCGNYYKKLF.

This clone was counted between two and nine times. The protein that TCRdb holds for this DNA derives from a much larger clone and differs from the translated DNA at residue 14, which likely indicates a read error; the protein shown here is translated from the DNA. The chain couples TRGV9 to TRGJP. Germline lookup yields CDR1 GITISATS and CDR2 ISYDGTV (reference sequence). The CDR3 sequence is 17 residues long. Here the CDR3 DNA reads TGTGCCTTGTGGGAGGTGCCTCTGGAGTTGGGCAAAAAAGTCAAGGTATTT. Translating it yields CALWEVPLELGKKVKVF.

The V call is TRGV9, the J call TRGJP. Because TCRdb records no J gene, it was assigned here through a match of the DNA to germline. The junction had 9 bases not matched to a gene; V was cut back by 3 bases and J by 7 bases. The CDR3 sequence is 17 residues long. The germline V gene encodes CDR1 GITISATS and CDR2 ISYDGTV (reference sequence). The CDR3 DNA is TGTGCCTTGTGGGAGAAGGTACCGGAGTTGGGCAAAAAAATCAAGGTATTT. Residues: CALWEKVPELGKKIKVF.

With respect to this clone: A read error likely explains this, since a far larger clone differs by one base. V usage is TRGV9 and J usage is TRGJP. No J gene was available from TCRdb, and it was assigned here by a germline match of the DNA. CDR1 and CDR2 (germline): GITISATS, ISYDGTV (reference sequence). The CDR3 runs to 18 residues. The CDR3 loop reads CALWEESVDALGKKIKVF. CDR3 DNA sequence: TGCGCCTTGTGGGAGGAATCAGTGGATGCGTTGGGCAAAAAAATCAAGGTATTT.

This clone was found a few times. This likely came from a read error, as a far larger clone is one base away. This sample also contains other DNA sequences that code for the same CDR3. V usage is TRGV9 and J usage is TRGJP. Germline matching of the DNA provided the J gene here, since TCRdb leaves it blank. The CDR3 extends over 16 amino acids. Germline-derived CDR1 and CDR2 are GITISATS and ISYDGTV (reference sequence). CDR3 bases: TGTGCCTTGTGGGAGGTGACTGAGTTAGGCAAAAAAATCAAGGTATTT. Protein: CALWEVTELGKKIKVF.

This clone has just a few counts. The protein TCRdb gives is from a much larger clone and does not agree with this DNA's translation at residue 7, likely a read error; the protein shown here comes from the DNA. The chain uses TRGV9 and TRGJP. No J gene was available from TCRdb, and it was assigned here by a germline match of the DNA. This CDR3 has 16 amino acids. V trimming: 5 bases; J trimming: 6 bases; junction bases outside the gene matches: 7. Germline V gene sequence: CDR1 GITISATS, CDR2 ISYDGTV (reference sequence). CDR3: CALWGTRELGKKIKVF. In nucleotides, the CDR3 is TGTGCCTTGTGGGGGACACGAGAGTTGGGCAAAAAAATCAAGGTATTT.

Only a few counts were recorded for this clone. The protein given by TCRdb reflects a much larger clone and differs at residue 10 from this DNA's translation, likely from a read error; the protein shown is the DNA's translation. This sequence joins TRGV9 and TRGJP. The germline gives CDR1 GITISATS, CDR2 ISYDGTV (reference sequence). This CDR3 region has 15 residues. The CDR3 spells CALWGNELGEKIKVF. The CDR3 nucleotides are TGTGCCTTGTGGGGAAACGAGTTGGGCGAAAAAATCAAGGTATTT.

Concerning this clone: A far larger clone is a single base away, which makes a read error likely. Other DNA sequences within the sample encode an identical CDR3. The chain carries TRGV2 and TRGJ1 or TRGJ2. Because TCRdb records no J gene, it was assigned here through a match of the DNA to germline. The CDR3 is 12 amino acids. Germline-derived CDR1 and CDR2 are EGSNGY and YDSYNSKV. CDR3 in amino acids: CATWLDYYKKLF. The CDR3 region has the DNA TGTGCTACCTGGTTAGATTATTATAAGAAACTCTTT.

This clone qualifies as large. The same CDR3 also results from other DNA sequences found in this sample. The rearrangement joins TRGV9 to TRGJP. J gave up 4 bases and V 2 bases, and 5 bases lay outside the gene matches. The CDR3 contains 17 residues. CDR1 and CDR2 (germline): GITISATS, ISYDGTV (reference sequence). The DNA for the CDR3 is TGTGCCTTGTGGGAGGGAGAACAAGAGTTGGGCAAAAAAATCAAGGTATTT. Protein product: CALWEGEQELGKKIKVF.

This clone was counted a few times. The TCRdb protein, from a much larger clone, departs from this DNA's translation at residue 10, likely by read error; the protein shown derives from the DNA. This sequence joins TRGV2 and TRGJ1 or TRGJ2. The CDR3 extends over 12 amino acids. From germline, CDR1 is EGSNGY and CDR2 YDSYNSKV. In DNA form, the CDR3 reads TGTGCCACCTGGTTAGATTATTATAAGAGACTCTTT. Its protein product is CATWLDYYKRLF.